This TCR beta chain was found in a study of blood T cell repertoires in COVID-19. For the study at large: COVID-19 samples from acute and convalescent phases originated in the United States, Italy and Spain.

Enrolled through a virtual design, the participants were between about 18 and 100 years of age and came from under 25 US areas. The V end was cut by 7 bases, the J end by 4 bases, with 16 bases between. Per germline, CDR1 SEHNR and CDR2 FQNEAQ (reference sequence). CDR3 length equals 14 residues. Assay used: immunoSEQ multiplex PCR; TCRdb lists only in-frame clones, some missing. Of over 110,000 clones listed, nearly 85% are singletons. Source material: PBMCs or T cells enriched from blood (not recorded which). The chain uses TRBV7-9 and TRBJ1-1; tentatively, D is TRBD1 (6 bases). The TCR comes from a man between 50 and 59 years old in a cohort exposed to, infected with or recovered from COVID-19 (not recorded which). As DNA, the CDR3 is TGTGCCAGCACCCAAGGGGGGACAAGCACTGAAGCTTTCTTT. Its protein product is CASTQGGTSTEAFF.